One T cell receptor beta chain is described in this entry. The target of this receptor is not known. Base-call qualities are not available, and no considerably larger clone is one nucleotide away. Participants in the prospective study were aged roughly 18 to 100 years, lived in more than 20 United States geographic areas, and enrolled through a virtual design. In the prospective study, cohorts were assigned on the basis of participant-reported clinical history obtained from a screening survey and a study questionnaire. Each participant in the prospective study had whole blood, serum and a nasopharyngeal or oropharyngeal swab collected by mobile phlebotomists. Additional blood draws and questionnaires over a roughly two-month period could optionally be provided by prospective study participants. Prospective study blood samples were shipped either frozen or at room temperature before DNA extraction.

The CDR3 covers 14 residues, taking in both the cysteine and the phenylalanine. Kept here is only the CDR3 DNA, which spans 42 bases and is read in frame from base 1. Reading the germline V gene gives CDR1 MRHNA and CDR2 SNTAGT. V is cut back by 0 bases and J by 11 bases, with 7 bases in the junction unmatched. These data are taken from a study of blood T cell repertoires in COVID-19 (dated by TCRdb to 2020 to 2021). Study-wide context: Collaborator samples came from the United States, Italy and Spain and covered acute and convalescent phases of COVID-19. The prospective study material was composed of cDNA or gDNA derived from T cells, B-cell-depleted T cells, or PBMCs. Subjects who had been exposed to COVID-19, were actively infected with it, or had recovered from it provided the deeply sampled blood TCRbeta repertoires that made up the dataset. A freely available public database, intended as a resource for researchers studying the immune response to SARS-CoV-2, is where the repertoires were released. The samples were drawn from two sources: the first 160 participants of the ongoing ImmuneRACE study, and 1,000 to 1,500 subjects contributed by 6 global collaborators. A de-identified subject ID, COVID-19 status, age in years and sex were almost always included in the sample metadata. Where HLA class I and class II types were available, the types were taken from metadata supplied by the sample provider, not from assay-based typing. On the study overall, not on this receptor specifically: How much clinical and demographic metadata was included differed by source and by participant, and the metadata was provided uncurated.

TCRbeta CDR3 regions were amplified from genomic DNA using the immunoSEQ Assay, a bias-controlled multiplex PCR. Per the authors' processing: The number of nucleated cells in each sample was estimated from the amplification of reference gene primers within the assay. To quantify the absolute abundance of each unique TCRbeta CDR3 rearrangement, sequence reads were collapsed and filtered. For each sample, productive Simpson clonality was calculated as the square root of Simpson's diversity index over productive rearrangements. TCRdb obtained this table from immuneACCESS and retained in-frame rearrangements with V and J assigned. These tables miss some clones; where compared with another copy, unresolved V genes account for less than half of the shortfall, and the remainder is unexplained. Clonal size and the V and J genes are those of that table, whereas D and trimming came from the DNA. Within this sample are 200,000 to 250,000 clones, with more than 80% of them counted one time only. The ten biggest clones cover about 4% of the sample.

Sequenced sample: PBMCs or T cells enriched from blood (not recorded which). The clonotype was recovered from a woman aged 40 to 50 with acute COVID-19. The sequence is built from TRBV6-4 and TRBJ2-1, and 7 bases in between align with TRBD2. The DNA sequence is TGTGCCAGCAGTGACTCGCCCGGGGGGACGCAGCAGTTCTTC. Translated, it reads CASSDSPGGTQQFF.